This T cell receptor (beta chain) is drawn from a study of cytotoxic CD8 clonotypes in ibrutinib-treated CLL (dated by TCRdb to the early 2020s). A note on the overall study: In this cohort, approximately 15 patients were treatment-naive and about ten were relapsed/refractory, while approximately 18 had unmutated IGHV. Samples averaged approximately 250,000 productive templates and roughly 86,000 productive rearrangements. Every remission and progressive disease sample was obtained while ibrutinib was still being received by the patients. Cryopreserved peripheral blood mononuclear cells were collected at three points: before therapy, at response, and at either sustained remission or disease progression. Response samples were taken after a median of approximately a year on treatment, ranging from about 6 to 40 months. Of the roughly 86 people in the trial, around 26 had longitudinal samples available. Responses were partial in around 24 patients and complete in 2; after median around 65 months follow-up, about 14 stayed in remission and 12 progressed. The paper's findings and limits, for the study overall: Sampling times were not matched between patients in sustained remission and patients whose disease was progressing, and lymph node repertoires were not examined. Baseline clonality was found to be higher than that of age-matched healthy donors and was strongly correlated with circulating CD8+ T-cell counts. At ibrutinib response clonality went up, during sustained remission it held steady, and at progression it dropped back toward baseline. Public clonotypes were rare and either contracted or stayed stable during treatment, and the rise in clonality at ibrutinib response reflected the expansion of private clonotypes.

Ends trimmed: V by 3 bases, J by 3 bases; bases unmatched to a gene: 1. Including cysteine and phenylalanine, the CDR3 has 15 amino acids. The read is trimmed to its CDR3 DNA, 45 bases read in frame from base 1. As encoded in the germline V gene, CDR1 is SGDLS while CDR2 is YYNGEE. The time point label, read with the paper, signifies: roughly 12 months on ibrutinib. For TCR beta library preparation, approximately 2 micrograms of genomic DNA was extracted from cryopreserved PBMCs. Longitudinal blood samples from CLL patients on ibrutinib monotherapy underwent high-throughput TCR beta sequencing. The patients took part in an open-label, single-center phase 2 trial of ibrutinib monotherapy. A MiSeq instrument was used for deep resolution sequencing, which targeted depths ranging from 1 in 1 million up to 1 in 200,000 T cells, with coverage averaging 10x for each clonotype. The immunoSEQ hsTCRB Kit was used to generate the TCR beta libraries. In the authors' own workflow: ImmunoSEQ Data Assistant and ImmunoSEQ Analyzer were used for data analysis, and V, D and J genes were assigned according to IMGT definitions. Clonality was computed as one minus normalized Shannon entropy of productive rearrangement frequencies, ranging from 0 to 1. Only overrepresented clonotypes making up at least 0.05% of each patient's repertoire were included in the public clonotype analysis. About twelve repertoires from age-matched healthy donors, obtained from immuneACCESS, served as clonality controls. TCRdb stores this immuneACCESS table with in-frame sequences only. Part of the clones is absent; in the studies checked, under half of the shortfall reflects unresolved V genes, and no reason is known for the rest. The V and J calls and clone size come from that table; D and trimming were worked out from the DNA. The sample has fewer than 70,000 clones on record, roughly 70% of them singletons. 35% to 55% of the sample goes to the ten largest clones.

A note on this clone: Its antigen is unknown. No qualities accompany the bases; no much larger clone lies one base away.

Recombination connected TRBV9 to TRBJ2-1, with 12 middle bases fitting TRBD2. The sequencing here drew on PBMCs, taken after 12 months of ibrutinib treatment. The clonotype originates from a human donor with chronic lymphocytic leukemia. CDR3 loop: CASSGTSGNYNEQFF. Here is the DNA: TGTGCCAGCAGCGGGACTAGCGGGAACTACAATGAGCAGTTCTTC. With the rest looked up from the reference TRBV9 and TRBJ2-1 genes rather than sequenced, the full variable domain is DSGVTQTPKHLITATGQRVTLRCSPRSGDLSVYWYQQSLDQGLQFLIQYYNGEERAKGNILERFSAQQFPDLHSELNLSSLELGDSALYFCASSGTSGNYNEQFFGPGTRLTVL.